These 27 T cell receptor beta chains were all obtained from the same sample, sequenced in a study of blood T cell repertoires in COVID-19. Libraries were prepared by immunoSEQ multiplex PCR; TCRdb keeps only in-frame clonotypes and omits some of them. The data show 370,000 or so clones, roughly 80% seen once. The sequenced sample was peripheral blood. All receptors derive from a human donor with acute or convalescent COVID-19. The donor label of this sample is uncertain.

The V call is TRBV19, the J call TRBJ2-1; 12 nucleotides match TRBD2. The length of the CDR3 is 20 residues. Germline V CDR1 and CDR2: LNHDA, SQIVND (reference sequence). V shed 4 bases and J 1 base; nucleotides not matched to a gene: 14. The CDR3 loop reads CASSTPRTTSGSKSYNEQFF. CDR3 bases: TGTGCCAGTAGTACCCCTCGAACGACTAGCGGGAGTAAGTCCTACAATGAGCAGTTCTTC.

The J gene is TRBJ2-3, the V gene TRBV29-1; D unresolved. The CDR3 length is 12 residues. Germline V lookup: CDR1 SQVTM, CDR2 ANQGSEA. Trimming removed 4 bases from V and 2 bases from J, with 7 bases in between. The CDR3 loop reads CSVAHTTDTQYF. Written as DNA, the CDR3 is TGCAGCGTTGCGCACACCACAGATACGCAGTATTTT.

The CDR3 coding sequence is TGTGCCAGCAGCTTGAAGGCAGGGGGCAATGAGCAGTTCTTC. This translates into CASSLKAGGNEQFF. The chain carries TRBV5-8 and TRBJ2-1; 7 bases are shared with TRBD1. The V gene's germline CDR1 is SGHTS and CDR2 YDEGEE. The V and J ends lost 1 base and 6 bases, in that order; junction bases with no gene match: 4. CDR3 length equals 14 residues.

This chain uses TRBV18 with TRBJ2-5; TRBD1 agrees at 10 bases. The germline gives CDR1 KGHSH, CDR2 LQKENI. Germline trimming cut 6 bases from V and 6 bases from J; bases unmatched to any gene: 13. CDR3 length: 16 residues. CDR3 residues: CASSPSGTGVIKTQYF. For the CDR3, the DNA is TGTGCCAGCTCCCCCTCTGGGACAGGGGTGATTAAGACCCAGTACTTC.

The V and J genes are TRBV7-2 and TRBJ2-7, with TRBD2 identical over 13 bases. Trimming removed 1 base from V and 3 bases from J; junction bases left unmatched: 6. The CDR3 covers 17 residues. Germline V CDR1 and CDR2: SGHTA, FQGNSA. The CDR3 DNA is TGTGCCAGCAGCTTAGGGGGGACTAGCGGGAAAGGCTACGAGCAGTACTTC. Protein product: CASSLGGTSGKGYEQYF.

V gene TRBV5-1 combines with J gene TRBJ2-7; 9 bases map to TRBD1. V lost 4 bases, J lost 3 bases, and 11 bases stayed unmatched. This CDR3 is 16 amino acids long. Looked up from germline, CDR1 is SGHRS and CDR2 is YFSETQ. The CDR3 is CASSPDTGTGIYEQYF. The CDR3 DNA reads as TGCGCCAGCAGCCCGGATACCGGGACAGGGATCTACGAGCAGTACTTC.

The chain has TRBV6-5 and TRBJ2-7, with D uncertain. The CDR3 extends over 13 amino acids. Germline CDR1 reads MNHEY; CDR2 reads SVGAGI. Trimming took 6 bases from V and 2 from J, leaving 11 bases between them. The CDR3 DNA sequence: TGTGCCAGCAGGGTCGGGTTAACCTACGAGCAGTACTTC. Its protein is CASRVGLTYEQYF.

CDR3: CASSPGGRRSSGNTIYF. Written as DNA, the CDR3 is TGTGCCAGCAGTCCAGGGGGGCGGCGGAGCTCTGGAAACACCATATATTTT. The V call is TRBV7-4, the J call TRBJ1-3; 7 nucleotides match TRBD1. CDR3 length: 17 amino acids. CDR1 is SGHVT and CDR2 is SQSDAQ in the germline V gene. V lost 6 bases, J lost 0 bases, and 11 bases stayed unmatched.

The chain joins TRBV19 to TRBJ2-1; D is unresolved. In germline, CDR1 is LNHDA, CDR2 SQIVND (reference sequence). The CDR3 has 14 residues. V was shortened by 2 bases and J by 8 bases, with 13 bases between the two germline ends. The CDR3 spells CASSISAAWDEQFF. The CDR3 DNA reads TGTGCCAGTAGTATAAGTGCAGCGTGGGATGAGCAGTTCTTC.

In the case of this clone: Other DNA sequences within the sample encode an identical CDR3. The V and J genes are TRBV6-6 and TRBJ1-1; D is uncertain. The V and J ends lost 5 bases and 2 bases respectively, with 9 bases between them. This CDR3 has 13 residues. Germline V gives CDR1 MNHNY, CDR2 SVGAGI (reference sequence). Written as DNA, the CDR3 is TGTGCCAGCAGTAATCGGGGTAACACTGAAGCTTTCTTT. The encoded protein is CASSNRGNTEAFF.

V and J are TRBV24-1 and TRBJ2-3; TRBD1 matches at 8 bases. Trimming at V came to 5 bases and at J to 6 bases, leaving 0 bases not matched to a gene. The CDR3 consists of 12 residues. The germline CDR1 and CDR2 sequences are KGHDR and SFDVKD. The CDR3 is CATSGQGDTQYF. The CDR3 DNA follows: TGTGCCACCAGTGGACAGGGGGATACGCAGTATTTT.

The chain is built from TRBV11-2 and TRBJ2-5; TRBD2 agrees at 11 bases. Germline V gene sequence: CDR1 SGHAT, CDR2 FQNNGV. This CDR3 comprises 19 residues. Unmatched junction bases numbered 19, after V lost 6 bases and J lost 4 bases. The CDR3 loop is CASRALAGGKTLQAETQYF. In DNA, the CDR3 is TGTGCCAGCAGAGCCCTAGCGGGGGGCAAAACACTGCAAGCAGAGACCCAGTACTTC.

The table lists this clone with a count of one. The chain is built from TRBV5-4 and TRBJ1-1, with TRBD1 identical over 9 bases. The CDR3 covers 15 residues. Germline V gene lookup returns CDR1 SGHNT and CDR2 YYREEE (reference sequence). Germline trimming cut 5 bases from V and 4 bases from J; bases unmatched to any gene: 9. Written as DNA, the CDR3 is TGTGCCAGCAGGAAACAGGGGGCTAAGGGCACTGAAGCTTTCTTT. It is translated as CASRKQGAKGTEAFF.

The chain links TRBV6-6 to TRBJ1-2, with D possibly TRBD1 on 5 matching bases. This CDR3 is built from 12 residues. The V end was cut by 6 bases, the J end by 4 bases, with 9 bases between. Germline V gene lookup returns CDR1 MNHNY and CDR2 SVGAGI (reference sequence). This CDR3 is CASSLQGYGYTF. In DNA form, the CDR3 reads TGTGCCAGCAGCCTCCAGGGCTATGGCTACACCTTC.

This chain joins TRBV12-3 or TRBV12-4 and TRBJ2-4; D gene unclear. The CDR3 is made up of 13 amino acids. V was cut by 4 bases and J by 6 bases, with 10 bases left in between. This CDR3 reads CASSSPSVNIQYF. In nucleotides, the CDR3 is TGTGCCAGCAGTTCCCCCTCAGTAAACATTCAGTACTTC.

The CDR3: CASIRVGGRADTQYF. The CDR3, as DNA: TGTGCCAGCATCCGCGTCGGGGGGAGGGCAGATACGCAGTATTTT. V gene TRBV6-5 combines with J gene TRBJ2-3, with 7 bases lining up with TRBD2. The germline gives CDR1 MNHEY, CDR2 SVGAGI. Germline trimming cut 7 bases from V and 4 bases from J; bases unmatched to any gene: 11. This CDR3 is built from 15 residues.

The chain's CDR3 is CASSLVLGTGAYNEQFF. The CDR3 nucleotides are TGTGCCAGCAGTTTAGTTTTAGGGACAGGGGCCTACAATGAGCAGTTCTTC. This rearrangement joins TRBV28 to TRBJ2-1; 10 positions match TRBD1. J gave up 2 bases and V 2 bases, and 6 bases lay outside the gene matches. Germline V gene data show CDR1 as MDHEN and CDR2 as SYDVKM. The CDR3 consists of 17 residues.

This clone occurred a few times. The chain combines TRBV6-1 with TRBJ1-2; 7 nucleotides match TRBD1. The CDR3 totals 12 residues. The germline V gene has CDR1 MNHNS and CDR2 SASEGT. V was pared by 7 bases and J by 4 bases, with 3 bases of the junction left unmatched. DNA of the CDR3: TGTGCCAGCACCAACAGGGGCTATGGCTACACCTTC. Residues: CASTNRGYGYTF.

This chain joins TRBV6-5 and TRBJ1-1; 8 nucleotides align to TRBD1. The CDR3 has 14 amino acids. Germline V gene data show CDR1 as MNHEY and CDR2 as SVGAGI. The V and J ends lost 5 bases and 7 bases, in that order; junction bases with no gene match: 9. The CDR3 protein is CASSPDRAIIEAFF. CDR3 in DNA: TGTGCCAGCAGTCCGGACAGGGCGATCATTGAAGCTTTCTTT.

This clone was detected only once. The chain uses TRBV5-1 and TRBJ2-3, with 7 positions matching TRBD2. Trimming at V came to 6 bases and at J to 1 base, leaving 11 bases not matched to a gene. This CDR3 spans 16 amino acids. Germline CDR1 is SGHRS and CDR2 is YFSETQ. The CDR3 coding sequence is TGCGCCAGCAAAAGGGGAGGGAATCAAGGCACAGATACGCAGTATTTT. The encoded protein is CASKRGGNQGTDTQYF.

The rearrangement links TRBV19 to TRBJ2-3, with D possibly being TRBD2 (6 bases). The CDR3 sequence is 16 residues long. Germline V gives CDR1 LNHDA, CDR2 SQIVND (reference sequence). V shed 6 bases and J shed 5 bases, with 21 bases lying between them. CDR3 in amino acids: CASRTGLLASGDTQYF. For the CDR3, the DNA is TGTGCCAGTAGAACCGGTTTACTAGCCTCGGGAGATACGCAGTATTTT.

Only one count was recorded for this clone. At the DNA level, this CDR3 is encoded by other sequences in the same sample as well. The V and J genes are TRBV5-5 and TRBJ2-5, with TRBD2 identical over 9 bases. J lost 5 bases, V lost 4 bases, and 12 bases had no gene match. The V gene's germline CDR1 is SGHKS and CDR2 YYEKEE (reference sequence). The CDR3 runs 16 residues. This CDR3 reads CASSNLRGGGAETQYF. CDR3 bases: TGTGCCAGCAGCAACCTGCGCGGCGGGGGGGCGGAGACCCAGTACTTC.

The chain has TRBV2 and TRBJ2-3; D might be TRBD1 (5 bases). Trimming removed 3 bases from V and 5 bases from J, with 9 bases in between. The CDR3 length is 13 residues. Germline lookup yields CDR1 SNHLY and CDR2 FYNNEI. The CDR3 here is CASSDTGLDTQYF. CDR3 DNA sequence: TGTGCCAGCAGTGATACAGGCCTAGATACGCAGTATTTT.

In its sample, this clone was seen a few times. The chain carries TRBV28 and TRBJ2-1; 7 bases agree with TRBD2. J gave up 4 bases and V 5 bases, and 5 bases lay outside the gene matches. CDR3 size: 14 residues. Germline CDR1 is MDHEN and CDR2 is SYDVKM. CDR3 amino acids: CASSPIGGYNEQFF. CDR3 bases: TGTGCCAGCAGTCCAATCGGGGGGTACAATGAGCAGTTCTTC.

This clone was detected only once. The sample has other DNA sequences that encode this CDR3 too. This chain connects TRBV28 to TRBJ1-1; D might be TRBD1 (5 bases). V gave up 2 bases and J gave up 1 base, with 5 bases separating them. Germline V CDR1 and CDR2: MDHEN, SYDVKM. CDR3 length: 13 amino acids. The CDR3, as DNA: TGTGCCAGCAGTTTAACAGGGAACACTGAAGCTTTCTTT. Amino acid sequence: CASSLTGNTEAFF. Looking up the rest from reference TRBV28 and TRBJ1-1 gives the full variable domain: DVKVTQSSRYLVKRTGEKVFLECVQDMDHENMFWYRQDPGLGLRLIYFSYDVKMKEKGDIPEGYSVSREKKERFSLILESASTNQTSMYLCASSLTGNTEAFFGQGTRLTVV.

On this clone: A read error may account for a junction end that differs from germline. This chain uses TRBV6-1 with TRBJ1-1; D is ambiguous. There are 10 residues in the CDR3. CDR1 and CDR2 (germline): MNHNS, SASEGT. CDR3 in DNA: TGTGCCAGCAGTGAGAGGGTTCCTCGGTTT. This translates into CASSERVPRF.

The rearrangement links TRBV6-5 to TRBJ1-3, with 8 positions matching TRBD1. V was clipped by 0 bases and J by 4 bases; unmatched bases: 2. Germline V gene sequence: CDR1 MNHEY, CDR2 SVGAGI. This CDR3 is 15 amino acids long. The CDR3 is CASSYSTGVGNTIYF. The CDR3, as DNA: TGTGCCAGCAGTTACTCGACAGGGGTAGGAAACACCATATATTTT.